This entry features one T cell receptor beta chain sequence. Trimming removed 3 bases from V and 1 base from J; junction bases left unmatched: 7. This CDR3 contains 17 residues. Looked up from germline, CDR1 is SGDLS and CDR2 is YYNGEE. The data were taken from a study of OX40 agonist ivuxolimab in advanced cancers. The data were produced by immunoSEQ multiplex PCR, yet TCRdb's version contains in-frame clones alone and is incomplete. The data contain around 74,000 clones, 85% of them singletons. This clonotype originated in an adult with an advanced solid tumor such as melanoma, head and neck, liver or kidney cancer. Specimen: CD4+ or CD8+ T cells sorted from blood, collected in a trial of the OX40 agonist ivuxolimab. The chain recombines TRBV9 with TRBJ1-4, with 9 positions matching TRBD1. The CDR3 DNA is TGTGCCAGCAGCGCCTCGACAGGGGGACGAACTAATGAAAAACTGTTTTTT. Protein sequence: CASSASTGGRTNEKLFF.